Each of the 6 T cell receptor beta chains below was sequenced from the same sample in a study of T cell responses to AZD1222 COVID-19 vaccine. Data came from immunoSEQ multiplex PCR; TCRdb stores just in-frame clones and leaves some out. This sample has some 200,000 clones; 90% to 95% occur once, and the top ten carry around 3.6%. The material sequenced was peripheral blood, taken 28 days after the second AZD1222 dose. These receptors were taken from an adult who received the AZD1222 COVID-19 vaccine.

This chain connects TRBV12-3 or TRBV12-4 to TRBJ1-2, with 7 bases fitting TRBD1. J lost 7 bases, V lost 6 bases, and 2 bases had no gene match. This CDR3 has 11 amino acids. Here the CDR3 DNA reads TGTGCCAGCAGCAGGGGGGGTGGCTACACCTTC. Translation gives CASSRGGGYTF.

In this sample, this clone turned up a few times. V and J are TRBV3-1 (or the pseudogene TRBV3-2) and TRBJ2-3; 10 bases line up with TRBD2. Germline assignment: CDR1 LGHDT and CDR2 YNNKEL (reference sequence). The length of the CDR3 is 16 residues. J lost 1 base, V lost 4 bases, and 5 bases had no gene match. The CDR3: CASSRGLAGGTDTQYF. In DNA form, the CDR3 reads TGTGCCAGCAGCCGAGGGCTAGCGGGAGGCACAGATACGCAGTATTTT.

The chain uses TRBV10-3 and TRBJ1-3; D not certain. Germline V gives CDR1 ENHRY, CDR2 SYGVKD. The V and J ends lost 8 bases and 0 bases respectively, with 17 bases between them. The CDR3 sequence is 16 residues long. The DNA of the CDR3 is TGTGCCATCCGCCCCCGTGCGGAGCCCTCTGGAAACACCATATATTTT. This sequence encodes CAIRPRAEPSGNTIYF.

In the case of this clone: The germline gene is not matched at one end of the junction; a read error may be the cause. This chain joins TRBV11-3 and TRBJ1-1; tentatively, D is TRBD1 (5 bases). The CDR3 is 13 residues long. Germline loops: CDR1 SGHNT, CDR2 YENEEA. As DNA, the CDR3 is TGTGCCAGCAGCGTAGACAGTATCACTGAAGCTTTCTTT. It translates to CASSVDSITEAFF.

The chain couples TRBV28 to TRBJ1-1; D possibly corresponds to TRBD1 (5 bases). The CDR3 covers 15 residues. CDR1 is MDHEN, CDR2 SYDVKM, per germline. Trimming removed 6 bases at V and 3 bases at J, with 17 bases between. CDR3: CASRGGEGIYTEAFF. The CDR3 DNA reads as TGTGCCAGCAGGGGGGGGGAAGGCATTTACACTGAAGCTTTCTTT. Full variable domain (outside the CDR3, taken from reference TRBV28 and TRBJ1-1): DVKVTQSSRYLVKRTGEKVFLECVQDMDHENMFWYRQDPGLGLRLIYFSYDVKMKEKGDIPEGYSVSREKKERFSLILESASTNQTSMYLCASRGGEGIYTEAFFGQGTRLTVV.

The chain employs TRBV5-1 and TRBJ2-1, with 7 bases identical to TRBD2. The CDR3 has 22 residues. V lost 2 bases to trimming and J lost 9 bases; unmatched junction nucleotides: 32. The germline V gene has CDR1 SGHRS and CDR2 YFSETQ. The CDR3 DNA is TGCGCCAGCAGCTTTAGACCACCTCCGGCTGGTCTAGCGGACCTAGTACGCGGTGAGCAGTTCTTC. Translating gives CASSFRPPPAGLADLVRGEQFF.